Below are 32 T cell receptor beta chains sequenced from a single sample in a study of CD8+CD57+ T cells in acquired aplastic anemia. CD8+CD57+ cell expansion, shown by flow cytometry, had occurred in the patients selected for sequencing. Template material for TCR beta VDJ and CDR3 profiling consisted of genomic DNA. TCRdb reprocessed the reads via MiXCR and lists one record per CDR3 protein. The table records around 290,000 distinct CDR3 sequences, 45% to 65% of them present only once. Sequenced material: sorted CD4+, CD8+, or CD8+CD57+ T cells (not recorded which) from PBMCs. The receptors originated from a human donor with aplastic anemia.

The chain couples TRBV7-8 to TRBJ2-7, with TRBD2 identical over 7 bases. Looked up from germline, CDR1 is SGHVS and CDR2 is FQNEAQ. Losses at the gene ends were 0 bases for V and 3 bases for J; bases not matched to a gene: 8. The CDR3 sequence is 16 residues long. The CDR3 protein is CASSLALAVRYYEQYF. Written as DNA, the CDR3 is TGTGCCAGCAGCTTAGCCCTAGCGGTTCGTTACTACGAGCAGTACTTC. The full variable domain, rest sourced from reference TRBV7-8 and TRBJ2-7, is GAGVSQSPRYKVAKRGQDVALRCDPISGHVSLFWYQQALGQGPEFLTYFQNEAQLDKSGLPSDRFFAERPEGSVSTLKIQRTQQEDSAVYLCASSLALAVRYYEQYFGPGTRLTVT.

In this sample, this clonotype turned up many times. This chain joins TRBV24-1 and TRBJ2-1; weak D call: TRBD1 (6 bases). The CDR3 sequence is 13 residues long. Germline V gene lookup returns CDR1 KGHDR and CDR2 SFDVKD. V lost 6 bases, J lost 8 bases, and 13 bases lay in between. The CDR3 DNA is TGTGCCACCAGTCCTACAGGGTCCGATGAGCAGTTCTTC. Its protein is CATSPTGSDEQFF.

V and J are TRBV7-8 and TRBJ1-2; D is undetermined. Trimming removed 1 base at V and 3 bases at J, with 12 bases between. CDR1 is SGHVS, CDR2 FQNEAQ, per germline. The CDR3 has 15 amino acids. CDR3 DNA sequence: TGTGCCAGCAGCTTAGACCGTTTAGGAGACTATGGCTACACCTTC. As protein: CASSLDRLGDYGYTF.

CDR3 bases: TGCAGCGTTGAAGGCAGGAGATTCTACGAGCAGTACTTC. Its translation is CSVEGRRFYEQYF. The chain uses TRBV29-1 and TRBJ2-7; D is ambiguous. The V gene lost 1 base and the J gene lost 3 bases, with 10 bases spanning the gap. The CDR3 runs 13 residues. In germline, CDR1 is SQVTM, CDR2 ANQGSEA.

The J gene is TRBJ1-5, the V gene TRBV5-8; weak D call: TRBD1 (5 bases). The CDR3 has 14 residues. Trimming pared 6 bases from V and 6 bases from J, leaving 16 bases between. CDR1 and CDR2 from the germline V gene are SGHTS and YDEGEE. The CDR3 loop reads CASIAGPARQPQHF. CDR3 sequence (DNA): TGTGCCAGCATTGCAGGGCCGGCGCGTCAGCCCCAGCATTTT.

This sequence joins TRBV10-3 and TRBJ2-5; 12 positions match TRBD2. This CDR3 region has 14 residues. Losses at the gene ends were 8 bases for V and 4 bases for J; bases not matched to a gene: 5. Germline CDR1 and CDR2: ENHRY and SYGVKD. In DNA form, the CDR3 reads TGTGCCATCTCCCTAGCGGGAGGGAGAGAGACCCAGTACTTC. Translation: CAISLAGGRETQYF.

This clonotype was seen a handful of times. This chain's CDR3 is CASSGTGGDGYTF. For the CDR3, the DNA is TGTGCCAGTAGTGGTACAGGGGGCGACGGCTACACCTTC. The rearrangement uses TRBV19 and TRBJ1-2, with 9 bases lining up with TRBD1. Germline trimming cut 5 bases from V and 8 bases from J; bases unmatched to any gene: 6. The germline V gene encodes CDR1 LNHDA and CDR2 SQIVND (reference sequence). This CDR3 has 13 residues. Drawing the rest from reference TRBV19 and TRBJ1-2, the complete variable domain is DGGITQSPKYLFRKEGQNVTLSCEQNLNHDAMYWYRQDPGQGLRLIYYSQIVNDFQKGDIAEGYSVSREKKESFPLTVTSAQKNPTAFYLCASSGTGGDGYTFGSGTRLTVV.

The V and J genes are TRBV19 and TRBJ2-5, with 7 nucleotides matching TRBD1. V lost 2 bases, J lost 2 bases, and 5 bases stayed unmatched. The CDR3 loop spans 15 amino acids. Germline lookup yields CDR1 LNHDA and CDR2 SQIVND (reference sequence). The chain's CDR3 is CASSINRDSQETQYF. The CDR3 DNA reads TGTGCCAGTAGTATAAACCGGGACAGTCAAGAGACCCAGTACTTC.

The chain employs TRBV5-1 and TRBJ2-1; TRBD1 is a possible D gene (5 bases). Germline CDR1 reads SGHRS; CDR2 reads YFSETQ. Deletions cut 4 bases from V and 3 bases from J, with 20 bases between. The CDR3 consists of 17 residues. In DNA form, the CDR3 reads TGCGCCAGCAGCCAAACGTTAGGGGCGGATGTCTACAATGAGCAGTTCTTC. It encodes CASSQTLGADVYNEQFF. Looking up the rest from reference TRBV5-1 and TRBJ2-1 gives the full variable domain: KAGVTQTPRYLIKTRGQQVTLSCSPISGHRSVSWYQQTPGQGLQFLFEYFSETQRNKGNFPGRFSGRQFSNSRSEMNVSTLELGDSALYLCASSQTLGADVYNEQFFGPGTRLTVL.

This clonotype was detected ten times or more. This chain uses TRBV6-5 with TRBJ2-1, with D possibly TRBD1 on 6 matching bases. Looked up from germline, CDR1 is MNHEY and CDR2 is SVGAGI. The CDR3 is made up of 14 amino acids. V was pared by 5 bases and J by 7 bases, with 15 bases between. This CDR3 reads CASSESGTINEQFF. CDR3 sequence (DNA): TGTGCCAGCAGTGAATCCGGGACAATTAATGAGCAGTTCTTC.

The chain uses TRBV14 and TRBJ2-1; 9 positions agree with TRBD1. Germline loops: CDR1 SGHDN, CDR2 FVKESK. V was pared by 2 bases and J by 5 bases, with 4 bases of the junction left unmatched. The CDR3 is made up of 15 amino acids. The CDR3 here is CASSQRDRADNEQFF. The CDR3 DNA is TGTGCCAGCAGCCAAAGGGACAGGGCCGACAATGAGCAGTTCTTC.

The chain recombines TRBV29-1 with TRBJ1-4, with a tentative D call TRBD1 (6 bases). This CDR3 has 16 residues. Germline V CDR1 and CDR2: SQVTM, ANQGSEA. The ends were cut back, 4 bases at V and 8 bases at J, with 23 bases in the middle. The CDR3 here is CSVGSPSGGRSEKLFF. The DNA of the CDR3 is TGCAGCGTTGGAAGCCCTTCGGGGGGGCGGTCGGAAAAACTGTTTTTT.

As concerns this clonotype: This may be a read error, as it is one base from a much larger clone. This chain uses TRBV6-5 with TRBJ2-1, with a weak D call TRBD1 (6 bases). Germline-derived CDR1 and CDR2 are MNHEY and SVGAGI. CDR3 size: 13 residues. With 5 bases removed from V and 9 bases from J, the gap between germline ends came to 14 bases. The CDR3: CASSGTGWGEQFF. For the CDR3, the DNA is TGTGCCAGCAGTGGTACAGGGTGGGGTGAGCAGTTCTTC.

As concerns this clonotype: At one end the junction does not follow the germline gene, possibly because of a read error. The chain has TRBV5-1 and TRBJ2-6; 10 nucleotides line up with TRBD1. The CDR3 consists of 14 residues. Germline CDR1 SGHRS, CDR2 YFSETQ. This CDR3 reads CASRSGQGGVTEAF. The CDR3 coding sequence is TGCGCCAGCAGGTCCGGACAGGGGGGGGTTACTGAAGCTTTC.

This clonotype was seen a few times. CDR3 nucleotides: TGTGCCAGCAGCTTATACGAGGGGGGCACCTACGAGCAGTACTTC. Its protein product is CASSLYEGGTYEQYF. This sequence joins TRBV5-5 and TRBJ2-7; D could derive from TRBD1 or TRBD2 (6 bases each). V lost 2 bases and J lost 2, with 14 bases in between. This CDR3 comprises 15 residues. Germline V gives CDR1 SGHKS, CDR2 YYEKEE (reference sequence).

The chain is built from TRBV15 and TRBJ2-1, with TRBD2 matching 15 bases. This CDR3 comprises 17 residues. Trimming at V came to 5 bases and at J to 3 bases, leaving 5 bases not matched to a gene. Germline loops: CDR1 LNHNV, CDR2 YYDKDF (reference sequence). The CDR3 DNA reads TGTGCCACCAGCGTGGGACTAGCGGGGGGAGTCTACAATGAGCAGTTCTTC. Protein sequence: CATSVGLAGGVYNEQFF.

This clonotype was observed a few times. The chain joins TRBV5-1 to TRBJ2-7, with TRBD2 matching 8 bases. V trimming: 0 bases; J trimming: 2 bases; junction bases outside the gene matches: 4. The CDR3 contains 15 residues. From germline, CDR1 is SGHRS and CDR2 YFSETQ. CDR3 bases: TGCGCCAGCAGCTTGGCAGCGGGGGACCCCTACGAGCAGTACTTC. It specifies CASSLAAGDPYEQYF.

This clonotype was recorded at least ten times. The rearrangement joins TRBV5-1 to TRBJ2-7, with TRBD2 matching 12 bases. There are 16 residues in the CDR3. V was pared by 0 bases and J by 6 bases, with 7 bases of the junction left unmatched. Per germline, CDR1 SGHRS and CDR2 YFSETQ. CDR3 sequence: CASSLETSGRSFEQYF. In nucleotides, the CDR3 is TGCGCCAGCAGCTTGGAGACTAGCGGGAGAAGCTTCGAGCAGTACTTC.

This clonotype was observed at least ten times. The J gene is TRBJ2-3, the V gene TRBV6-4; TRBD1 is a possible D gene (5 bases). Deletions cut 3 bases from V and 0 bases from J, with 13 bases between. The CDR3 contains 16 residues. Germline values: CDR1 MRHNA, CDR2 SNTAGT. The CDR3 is CASSETATVSTDTQYF. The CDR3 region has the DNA TGTGCCAGCAGTGAAACGGCGACAGTTAGCACAGATACGCAGTATTTT.

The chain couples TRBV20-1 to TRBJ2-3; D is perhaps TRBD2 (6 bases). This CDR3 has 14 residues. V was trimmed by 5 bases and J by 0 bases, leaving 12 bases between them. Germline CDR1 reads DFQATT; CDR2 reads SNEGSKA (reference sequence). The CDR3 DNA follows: TGCAGTGCTGTTCCGGGACTTAGCACAGATACGCAGTATTTT. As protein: CSAVPGLSTDTQYF.

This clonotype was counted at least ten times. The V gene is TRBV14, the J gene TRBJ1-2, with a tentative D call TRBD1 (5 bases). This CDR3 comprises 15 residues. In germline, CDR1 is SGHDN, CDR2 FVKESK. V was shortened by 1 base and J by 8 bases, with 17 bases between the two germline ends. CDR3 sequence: CASSQGWGTSKGYTF. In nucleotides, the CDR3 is TGTGCCAGCAGCCAAGGGTGGGGGACCTCCAAGGGCTACACCTTC.

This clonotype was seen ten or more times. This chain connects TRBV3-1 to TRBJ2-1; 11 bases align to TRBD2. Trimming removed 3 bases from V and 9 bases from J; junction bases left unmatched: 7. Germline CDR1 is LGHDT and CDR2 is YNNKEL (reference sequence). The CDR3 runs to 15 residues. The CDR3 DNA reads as TGTGCCAGCAGCCAGGGACTAGCGGACTTAAGTGAGCAGTTCTTC. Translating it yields CASSQGLADLSEQFF.

In DNA form, the CDR3 reads TGTGCCAGCAGCTCAAAAAACAGGGAATGGTACGAGCAGTACTTC. It specifies CASSSKNREWYEQYF. This chain uses TRBV7-3 with TRBJ2-7; D perhaps matches TRBD1 (6 bases). Germline-derived CDR1 and CDR2 are SGHTA and FQGTGA. Trimming pared 4 bases from V and 4 bases from J, leaving 17 bases between. The CDR3 is 15 amino acids.

CDR3 residues: CASSLEAGGNQPQHF. In nucleotides, the CDR3 is TGTGCCAGCAGCTTAGAGGCAGGGGGTAATCAGCCCCAGCATTTT. The rearrangement joins TRBV7-2 to TRBJ1-5; the match to TRBD1 covers 7 bases. CDR1 is SGHTA and CDR2 is FQGNSA in the germline V gene. V lost 1 base to trimming and J lost 4 bases; unmatched junction nucleotides: 4. The CDR3 sequence is 15 residues long.

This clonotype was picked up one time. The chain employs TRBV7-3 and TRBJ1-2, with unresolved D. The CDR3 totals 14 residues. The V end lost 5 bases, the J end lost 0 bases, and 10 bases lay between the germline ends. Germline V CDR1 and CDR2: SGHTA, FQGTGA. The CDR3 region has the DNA TGTGCCAGCAGCCCGGATCCATCTAACTATGGCTACACCTTC. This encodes CASSPDPSNYGYTF.

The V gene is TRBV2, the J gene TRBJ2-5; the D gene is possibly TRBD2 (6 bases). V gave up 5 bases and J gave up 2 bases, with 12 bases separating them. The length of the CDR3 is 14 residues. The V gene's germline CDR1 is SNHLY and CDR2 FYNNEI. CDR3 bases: TGTGCCAGCAGTTTTTACAGCGGGCAAGAGACCCAGTACTTC. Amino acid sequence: CASSFYSGQETQYF. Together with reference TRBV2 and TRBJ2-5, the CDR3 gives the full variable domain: EPEVTQTPSHQVTQMGQEVILRCVPISNHLYFYWYRQILGQKVEFLVSFYNNEISEKSEIFDDQFSVERPDGSNFTLKIRSTKLEDSAMYFCASSFYSGQETQYFGPGTRLLVL.

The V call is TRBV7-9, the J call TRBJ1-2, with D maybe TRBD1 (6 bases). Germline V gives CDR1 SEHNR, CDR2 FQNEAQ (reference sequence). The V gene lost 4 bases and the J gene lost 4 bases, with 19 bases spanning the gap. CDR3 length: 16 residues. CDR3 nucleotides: TGTGCCAGCAGCTCACAGGGTGGCAACCAATTCTATGGCTACACCTTC. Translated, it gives CASSSQGGNQFYGYTF.

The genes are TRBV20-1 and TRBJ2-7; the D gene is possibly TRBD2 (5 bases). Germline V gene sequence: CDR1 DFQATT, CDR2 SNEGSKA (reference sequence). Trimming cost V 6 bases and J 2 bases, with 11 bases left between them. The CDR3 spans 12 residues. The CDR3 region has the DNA TGCAGTGCCCTACTAGGAACCTACGAGCAGTACTTC. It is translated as CSALLGTYEQYF.

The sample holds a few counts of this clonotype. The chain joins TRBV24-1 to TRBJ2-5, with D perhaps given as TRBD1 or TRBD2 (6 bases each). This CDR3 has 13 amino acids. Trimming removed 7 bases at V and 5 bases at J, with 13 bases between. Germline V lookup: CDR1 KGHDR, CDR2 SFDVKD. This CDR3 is CATRSGAGETQYF. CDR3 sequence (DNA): TGTGCCACCAGGTCGGGGGCTGGGGAGACCCAGTACTTC.

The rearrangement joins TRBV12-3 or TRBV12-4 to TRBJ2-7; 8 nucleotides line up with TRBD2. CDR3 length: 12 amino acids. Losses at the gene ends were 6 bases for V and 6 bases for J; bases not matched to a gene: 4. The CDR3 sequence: CASSREGFEQYF. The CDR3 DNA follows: TGTGCCAGCAGCCGGGAGGGGTTCGAGCAGTACTTC.

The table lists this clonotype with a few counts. The CDR3 nucleotides read TGCGCCAGCAGCTCGGGAGGGGTCTCCTACGAGCAGTACTTC. It encodes CASSSGGVSYEQYF. The rearrangement joins TRBV5-1 to TRBJ2-7; 8 bases match TRBD2. CDR1 and CDR2 (germline): SGHRS, YFSETQ. The V and J ends lost 3 bases and 0 bases, in that order; junction bases with no gene match: 2. The CDR3 runs 14 residues.

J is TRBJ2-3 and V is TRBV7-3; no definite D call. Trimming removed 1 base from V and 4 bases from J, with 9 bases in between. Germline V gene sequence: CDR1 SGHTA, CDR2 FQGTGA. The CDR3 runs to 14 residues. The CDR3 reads CASSLMGAADTQYF. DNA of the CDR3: TGTGCCAGCAGCTTAATGGGTGCCGCAGATACGCAGTATTTT.